This is a list of T cell receptor beta chains from one sample in a study of cytomegalovirus exposure and HLA in healthy donors. Generated by immunoSEQ multiplex PCR, the TCRdb table keeps only in-frame clones and is missing some. The sample has about 160,000 clones. Sequencing was performed on PBMCs. These receptors came from a woman in her fifties or sixties in good health and CMV-seronegative. Both conserved end residues are part of each CDR3. The order of the fields is J gene, V gene, D gene, CDR3 protein, CDR3 DNA. D genes are given only for firm matches.

TRBJ2-1	TRBV5-1	.	CASSLVNAGKTGEQFF	TGCGCCAGCAGCTTGGTGAACGCCGGGAAGACAGGTGAGCAGTTCTTC
TRBJ2-3	TRBV9	TRBD2	CASSRSTAPGLARADTQYF	TGTGCCAGCAGTCGCTCAACCGCACCGGGACTAGCAAGAGCAGATACGCAGTATTTT
TRBJ2-5	TRBV7-3	.	CASSSGLRETQYF	TGTGCCAGCAGCTCAGGACTTCGGGAGACCCAGTACTTC
TRBJ1-2	TRBV28	.	CASSFGIGNYGYTF	TGTGCCAGCAGTTTTGGTATCGGGAACTATGGCTACACCTTC
TRBJ2-3	TRBV9	.	CASSVVSHTDTQYF	TGTGCCAGCAGCGTAGTTAGCCACACAGATACGCAGTATTTT
TRBJ1-4	TRBV5-5	.	CASSFGGIDEKLFF	TGTGCCAGCAGCTTTGGAGGGATAGACGAAAAACTGTTTTTT
TRBJ2-1	TRBV5-1	.	CASSNEEAIKDEQFF	TGCGCCAGCAGCAACGAAGAGGCGATTAAGGATGAGCAGTTCTTC
TRBJ2-3	TRBV7-9	TRBD1	CASSSLGQGLGGTQYF	TGTGCCAGCAGCTCGCTAGGACAGGGCCTAGGTGGTACGCAGTATTTT
TRBJ2-1	TRBV18	TRBD2	CASSPSSGSNEQFF	TGTGCCAGCTCACCGTCTAGCGGGAGTAATGAGCAGTTCTTC
TRBJ1-4	TRBV6-1	.	CASSEAAANEKLFF	TGTGCCAGCAGTGAGGCAGCGGCAAATGAAAAACTGTTTTTT
TRBJ2-1	TRBV19	TRBD1	CASSKGRGRVEQFF	TGTGCCAGTAGTAAAGGCAGGGGGCGCGTTGAGCAGTTCTTC
TRBJ1-1	TRBV10-3	.	CATLGRGTEAFF	TGTGCCACCCTGGGGAGGGGCACTGAAGCTTTCTTT
TRBJ2-3	TRBV5-1	.	CASSLLRRSTDTQYF	TGCGCCAGCAGCTTGCTGAGGCGGAGCACAGATACGCAGTATTTT
TRBJ1-2	TRBV27	TRBD1	CASRIGQGFPYGYTF	TGTGCCAGCAGGATAGGACAGGGGTTCCCCTATGGCTACACCTTC
TRBJ2-1	TRBV18	TRBD2	CASSSGLAIHNEQFF	TGTGCCAGCTCATCCGGACTAGCGATCCACAATGAGCAGTTCTTC
TRBJ2-2	TRBV4-3	TRBD1	CASSPRDRGGRELFF	TGCGCCAGCAGCCCCAGGGACAGGGGAGGCCGGGAGCTGTTTTTT
TRBJ2-7	TRBV9	TRBD2	CASSGEGLGQYF	TGTGCCAGCAGCGGGGAGGGGCTCGGGCAGTACTTC
TRBJ1-5	TRBV19	.	CASKLTGRNQPQHF	TGTGCCAGTAAACTCACAGGGAGAAATCAGCCCCAGCATTTT
TRBJ2-1	TRBV2	.	CASRLENEQFF	TGTGCCAGCAGACTAGAGAATGAGCAGTTCTTC
TRBJ2-1	TRBV2	.	CASSEGEGTYNEQFF	TGTGCCAGCAGTGAAGGAGAGGGAACCTACAATGAGCAGTTCTTC
TRBJ1-6	TRBV5-6	.	CASSLGLNNSPLHF	TGTGCCAGCAGCTTGGGACTCAATAATTCACCCCTCCACTTT
TRBJ1-2	TRBV11-2	TRBD1	CASSPRDSYGYTF	TGTGCCAGCAGCCCCCGGGACAGCTATGGCTACACCTTC
TRBJ1-1	TRBV6-1	.	CASKGQLNTEAFF	TGTGCCAGCAAGGGGCAGCTTAACACTGAAGCTTTCTTT
TRBJ2-7	TRBV14	TRBD1	CASSRGQGVDEQYF	TGTGCCAGCAGCCGAGGACAGGGGGTCGACGAGCAGTACTTC
TRBJ2-7	TRBV27	.	CASSLSWPYEQYF	TGTGCCAGCAGTTTATCCTGGCCCTACGAGCAGTACTTC
TRBJ2-1	TRBV11-3	TRBD1	CASSDGTVSYNEQFF	TGTGCCAGCAGCGACGGGACAGTTTCCTACAATGAGCAGTTCTTC
TRBJ1-6	TRBV4-1	TRBD1	CASSLDRANSPLHF	TGCGCCAGCAGCCTGGACAGGGCTAATTCACCCCTCCACTTT
TRBJ2-7	TRBV27	TRBD1	CASSLSGTGAYEQYF	TGTGCCAGCAGTTTATCGGGGACAGGGGCCTACGAGCAGTACTTC
TRBJ2-2	TRBV5-1	TRBD2	CASSSSWTSGSDTGELFF	TGCGCCAGCAGCTCAAGTTGGACTAGCGGGAGTGACACCGGGGAGCTGTTTTTT
TRBJ2-2	TRBV5-1	TRBD1	CASSSQGSQNTGELFF	TGCGCCAGCAGCTCACAGGGGTCTCAGAACACCGGGGAGCTGTTTTTT
TRBJ2-3	TRBV2	.	CASRFITSTDTQYF	TGTGCCAGCAGATTCATCACTAGCACAGATACGCAGTATTTT
TRBJ2-3	TRBV2	.	CASSYQARTSTDTQYF	TGTGCCAGCAGCTATCAAGCTCGGACTAGCACAGATACGCAGTATTTT
TRBJ1-2	TRBV29-1	TRBD1	CSVRGTVDYGYTF	TGCAGCGTCCGAGGGACAGTGGACTATGGCTACACCTTC
TRBJ2-7	TRBV7-9	.	CASSLSRQGHREQYF	TGTGCCAGCAGCTTATCCCGGCAGGGGCACCGGGAGCAGTACTTC
TRBJ1-1	TRBV2	.	CASRYRALTEAFF	TGTGCCAGCAGGTACAGGGCCCTCACTGAAGCTTTCTTT
TRBJ2-1	TRBV4-1	TRBD2	CASSQVAGGLYNEQFF	TGCGCCAGCAGCCAAGTTGCGGGGGGGCTTTACAATGAGCAGTTCTTC
TRBJ2-1	TRBV5-1	.	CASSWGERAGEQFF	TGCGCCAGCAGCTGGGGGGAGCGGGCGGGTGAGCAGTTCTTC
TRBJ2-7	TRBV2	.	CASVAGGEQYF	TGTGCCAGCGTTGCTGGAGGGGAGCAGTACTTC
TRBJ2-2	TRBV9	.	CASSVSRSTGELFF	TGTGCCAGCAGCGTCTCTAGGAGCACCGGGGAGCTGTTTTTT
TRBJ2-5	TRBV5-4	TRBD2	CASSSLAGVQETQYF	TGTGCCAGCAGCTCACTAGCGGGGGTACAAGAGACCCAGTACTTC
TRBJ2-5	TRBV2	.	CAGLWEDRETQYF	TGTGCCGGCCTGTGGGAGGATCGAGAGACCCAGTACTTC
TRBJ2-7	TRBV5-6	TRBD1	CASSNRQGNRYEQYF	TGTGCCAGCAGCAATCGACAGGGAAATAGGTACGAGCAGTACTTC
TRBJ1-3	TRBV27	.	CASSMTRSSGNTIYF	TGTGCCAGCAGTATGACTAGGAGCTCTGGAAACACCATATATTTT
TRBJ1-6	TRBV7-9	.	CASSSVPADYNSPLHF	TGTGCCAGCAGCTCCGTACCGGCGGACTATAATTCACCCCTCCACTTT
TRBJ2-7	TRBV5-1	.	CASSPLTGVGSYEQYF	TGCGCCAGCAGCCCCCTGACAGGCGTTGGGTCCTACGAGCAGTACTTC
TRBJ1-2	TRBV6-6	.	CASSPPGDTYGYTF	TGTGCCAGCAGCCCTCCCGGGGATACTTATGGCTACACCTTC
TRBJ2-7	TRBV5-6	.	CASSSPYEQYF	TGTGCCAGCAGCTCCCCTTACGAGCAGTACTTC
TRBJ2-3	TRBV6-6	.	CASTSSRDTQYF	TGTGCCAGCACCTCCTCCCGGGATACGCAGTATTTT
TRBJ2-3	TRBV6-6	TRBD2	CASNLGGLEDTQYF	TGTGCCAGCAACCTAGGGGGACTAGAGGATACGCAGTATTTT
TRBJ2-3	TRBV15	.	CATSRDLEGTQYF	TGTGCCACCAGCAGAGATTTGGAGGGTACGCAGTATTTT
TRBJ1-1	TRBV5-1	.	CASSLAGGLGTEAFF	TGCGCCAGCAGCTTGGCCGGGGGGCTGGGGACTGAAGCTTTCTTT
TRBJ2-3	TRBV7-9	TRBD1	CASSLTNRQGPDTQYF	TGTGCCAGCAGCTTAACCAACCGACAGGGCCCAGATACGCAGTATTTT
TRBJ2-7	TRBV6-1	.	CASSEYGPPYEYF	TGTGCCAGCAGTGAATATGGCCCTCCGTATGAGTACTTC
TRBJ2-2	TRBV6-5	TRBD2	CASSYSTSGSTGELFF	TGTGCCAGCAGTTACTCGACTAGCGGGAGCACCGGGGAGCTGTTTTTT
TRBJ2-1	TRBV20-1	TRBD2	CSASLANEQFF	TGCAGTGCTTCACTAGCGAATGAGCAGTTCTTC
TRBJ2-1	TRBV27	TRBD2	CASSLSASGTPEQFF	TGTGCCAGCAGTTTATCTGCTAGCGGGACCCCCGAGCAGTTCTTC
TRBJ2-7	TRBV5-1	TRBD1	CASSPGTGRSEQYF	TGCGCCAGCAGCCCCGGGACAGGGAGGTCCGAGCAGTACTTC
TRBJ2-7	TRBV10-3	.	CAISASGQSYEQYF	TGTGCCATCAGTGCATCCGGACAATCCTACGAGCAGTACTTC
TRBJ2-1	TRBV13	TRBD2	CASSLGLLAEGEQFF	TGTGCCAGCAGCTTGGGGTTGCTAGCGGAGGGGGAGCAGTTCTTC
TRBJ2-3	TRBV29-1	TRBD2	CSVVALAGVRTDTQYF	TGCAGCGTTGTGGCGCTAGCGGGAGTTCGGACAGATACGCAGTATTTT